One sample yielded the 30 T cell receptor beta chains listed below, sequenced in a study of CD8 T cells in Susac syndrome. cDNA came from about 0.46 to 1 ug RNA primed by random hexamers. A single record per CDR3 protein comes from TCRdb applying MiXCR to the immunoSEQ multiplex PCR reads. Of about 300,000 distinct CDR3 sequences detected, about 90% appear once; the ten largest clones hold over 0.05%. The sequenced sample consisted of CD4+ T cells from PBMCs. The receptors come from a human donor with multiple sclerosis.

The rearrangement links TRBV2 to TRBJ2-5; D is possibly TRBD1 or TRBD2 (5 bases each). Germline V gene lookup returns CDR1 SNHLY and CDR2 FYNNEI. The CDR3 is 14 residues long. With 5 bases removed from V and 2 bases from J, the gap between germline ends came to 12 bases. The CDR3 spells CASSRGRLQETQYF. The CDR3 DNA reads TGTGCCAGCAGTAGGGGACGGCTACAAGAGACCCAGTACTTC.

The rearrangement joins TRBV6-2 or TRBV6-3 to TRBJ2-7, with D possibly matching TRBD2 (5 bases). Germline CDR1 is MNHEY and CDR2 is SVGEGT. The CDR3 totals 15 residues. Trimming stripped 3 bases from V and 2 bases from J, with 14 bases between. The CDR3: CASSYLGRRTYEQYF. CDR3 DNA sequence: TGTGCCAGCAGTTATCTGGGGAGAAGGACCTACGAGCAGTACTTC.

This sequence joins TRBV12-3 or TRBV12-4 and TRBJ1-1, with D perhaps TRBD1 (5 bases). The CDR3 loop spans 14 amino acids. V shed 6 bases and J shed 3 bases, with 14 bases lying between them. The CDR3 spells CASRLGESYTEAFF. DNA of the CDR3: TGTGCCAGCAGATTGGGGGAAAGCTACACTGAAGCTTTCTTT.

This chain connects TRBV5-1 to TRBJ1-6, with 7 bases fitting TRBD1. V shed 4 bases, J shed 3 bases, and the junction held 10 bases outside the gene matches. Germline V gives CDR1 SGHRS, CDR2 YFSETQ. The CDR3 length is 17 residues. The CDR3 spells CASSPLGQSLYNSPLHF. DNA of the CDR3: TGCGCCAGCAGCCCTCTGGGACAGAGTCTCTATAATTCACCCCTCCACTTT. Variable domain in full (rest from reference TRBV5-1 and TRBJ1-6): KAGVTQTPRYLIKTRGQQVTLSCSPISGHRSVSWYQQTPGQGLQFLFEYFSETQRNKGNFPGRFSGRQFSNSRSEMNVSTLELGDSALYLCASSPLGQSLYNSPLHFGNGTRLTVT.

The chain recombines TRBV12-3 or TRBV12-4 with TRBJ2-2; perhaps D is TRBD1 or TRBD2 (6 bases each). CDR3 length: 15 residues. V lost 3 bases and J lost 5, with 13 bases in between. CDR3 amino acids: CASSFGGRRTGELFF. CDR3 DNA sequence: TGTGCCAGCAGTTTTGGGGGGCGACGGACCGGGGAGCTGTTTTTT.

The chain uses TRBV2 and TRBJ1-5; 8 nucleotides line up with TRBD1. This CDR3 comprises 15 residues. With V trimmed by 6 bases and J by 1 base, 5 bases remained unmatched. In germline, CDR1 is SNHLY, CDR2 FYNNEI. This CDR3 reads CASSSGQASNQPQHF. CDR3 coding DNA: TGTGCCAGCAGCTCGGGACAGGCGAGCAATCAGCCCCAGCATTTT.

The chain employs TRBV19 and TRBJ1-1; 7 positions agree with TRBD1. Losses at the gene ends were 3 bases for V and 1 base for J; bases not matched to a gene: 2. Looked up from germline, CDR1 is LNHDA and CDR2 is SQIVND (reference sequence). The CDR3 sequence is 14 residues long. The CDR3 sequence is CASSIGQENTEAFF. The CDR3 coding sequence is TGTGCCAGTAGTATCGGACAGGAGAACACTGAAGCTTTCTTT.

The chain carries TRBV6-5 and TRBJ1-4, with D uncertain. The germline V and J ends were trimmed by 3 bases and 8 bases, with 16 bases remaining between them. Per germline, CDR1 MNHEY and CDR2 SVGAGI. The CDR3 extends over 15 amino acids. The CDR3 region has the DNA TGTGCCAGCAGTTATGGCCGCTGGGCAAGCGAAAAACTGTTTTTT. It codes for CASSYGRWASEKLFF.

The sample holds one count of this clonotype. The chain combines TRBV6-6 with TRBJ1-1; D is unclear. The CDR3 is 12 residues long. Germline V gene lookup returns CDR1 MNHNY and CDR2 SVGAGI (reference sequence). V gave up 8 bases and J gave up 7 bases, with 14 bases separating them. For the CDR3, the DNA is TGTGCCAGCGCTCCCAGGACTCGTGAAGCTTTCTTT. This codes for CASAPRTREAFF.

The genes are TRBV12-3 or TRBV12-4 and TRBJ2-2, with 8 bases fitting TRBD1. V shed 1 base, J shed 0 bases, and the junction held 4 bases outside the gene matches. The CDR3 covers 17 residues. Here the CDR3 DNA reads TGTGCCAGCAGTTTAGGGGGACAGGCGTCGAACACCGGGGAGCTGTTTTTT. Its translation: CASSLGGQASNTGELFF.

The chain uses TRBV12-3 or TRBV12-4 and TRBJ1-1, with TRBD1 identical over 8 bases. V lost 4 bases to trimming and J lost 8 bases; unmatched junction nucleotides: 3. CDR3 size: 12 residues. This CDR3 reads CASSSWTGEAFF. CDR3 sequence (DNA): TGTGCCAGCAGTTCCTGGACAGGGGAAGCTTTCTTT.

This sequence joins TRBV5-6 and TRBJ1-4, with TRBD1 matching 7 bases. V dropped 1 base and J dropped 0; count of bases not matched to a gene: 3. Germline lookup yields CDR1 SGHDT and CDR2 YYEEEE. The CDR3 is made up of 16 amino acids. CDR3 amino acids: CASSLLGTATNEKLFF. CDR3 in DNA: TGTGCCAGCAGCTTGCTGGGGACAGCAACTAATGAAAAACTGTTTTTT.

The rearrangement uses TRBV7-2 and TRBJ2-7; D unclear. The germline V gene encodes CDR1 SGHTA and CDR2 FQGNSA. Trimming left V 3 bases short and J 6 bases short, with 12 bases between. CDR3 length equals 13 residues. The CDR3 protein is CASSLAPPTEQYF. In nucleotides, the CDR3 is TGTGCCAGCAGCTTGGCCCCTCCTACCGAGCAGTACTTC. Using reference TRBV7-2 and TRBJ2-7 for the parts outside the CDR3, the full variable domain is GAGVSQSPSNKVTEKGKDVELRCDPISGHTALYWYRQSLGQGLEFLIYFQGNSAPDKSGLPSDRFSAERTGGSVSTLTIQRTQQEDSAVYLCASSLAPPTEQYFGPGTRLTVT.

A single count supports this clonotype. This chain uses TRBV2 with TRBJ2-3; possible D gene TRBD2, 5 bases. The CDR3 has 13 residues. Per the germline V gene, CDR1 is SNHLY and CDR2 is FYNNEI. V gave up 8 bases and J gave up 4 bases, with 13 bases separating them. The CDR3 nucleotides read TGTGCCAGCGGGTCAAGTAGCGCAGATACGCAGTATTTT. It specifies CASGSSSADTQYF.

The V call is TRBV25-1, the J call TRBJ1-5; 7 nucleotides align to TRBD1. The V gene's germline CDR1 is MGHDK and CDR2 SYGVNS. The CDR3 spans 14 residues. The V gene end was trimmed by 3 bases and the J gene end by 3 bases; junction bases not matched to a gene: 2. The CDR3 protein is CASSDGQVNQPQHF. CDR3 coding DNA: TGTGCCAGCAGTGATGGACAGGTCAATCAGCCCCAGCATTTT.

This chain uses TRBV2 with TRBJ1-4, with 7 positions matching TRBD1. The CDR3 consists of 15 residues. V was pared by 7 bases and J by 7 bases, with 12 bases of the junction left unmatched. The V gene's germline CDR1 is SNHLY and CDR2 FYNNEI. As DNA, the CDR3 is TGTGCCAGCACCCAAGGGAGACAGGGATCTGAAAAACTGTTTTTT. This codes for CASTQGRQGSEKLFF.

The chain is built from TRBV7-9 and TRBJ1-6, with 8 bases lining up with TRBD1. Germline trimming cut 7 bases from V and 7 bases from J; bases unmatched to any gene: 6. The CDR3 length is 14 residues. Germline CDR1 and CDR2: SEHNR and FQNEAQ (reference sequence). The CDR3 loop is CASKKDRENSPLHF. The DNA of the CDR3 is TGTGCCAGCAAGAAGGACAGGGAAAATTCACCCCTCCACTTT.

The V and J genes are TRBV3-1 and TRBJ2-1, with unresolved D. V was trimmed by 1 base and J by 7 bases, leaving 20 bases between them. The length of the CDR3 is 17 residues. In germline, CDR1 is LGHDT, CDR2 YNNKEL (reference sequence). The CDR3 is CASSQAYGVVLGNEQFF. The CDR3 DNA reads as TGTGCCAGCAGCCAAGCCTATGGGGTCGTCCTTGGGAATGAGCAGTTCTTC.

The chain couples TRBV25-1 to TRBJ2-1, with TRBD1 matching over 8 bases. The germline CDR1 and CDR2 sequences are MGHDK and SYGVNS. Unmatched junction bases numbered 8, after V lost 4 bases and J lost 9 bases. CDR3 length equals 14 residues. CDR3 in DNA: TGTGCCAGCAGTGGAAACTCGGACAGGGCTGAGCAGTTCTTC. Translating it yields CASSGNSDRAEQFF.

The table lists this clonotype with a count of one. This chain links TRBV30 with TRBJ1-2; weak D call: TRBD1 (6 bases). V was cut by 2 bases and J by 7 bases, with 14 bases left in between. The CDR3 extends over 13 amino acids. Germline CDR1 GTSNPN, CDR2 SVGIG (reference sequence). The CDR3 DNA is TGTGCCTGGAGTCGAACAGGGCTTGCTGGCTACACCTTC. It is translated as CAWSRTGLAGYTF.

This chain links TRBV5-1 with TRBJ2-1; 7 nucleotides align to TRBD2. The CDR3 runs 17 residues. V dropped 0 bases and J dropped 0; count of bases not matched to a gene: 6. CDR1 is SGHRS, CDR2 YFSETQ, per germline. CDR3 sequence: CASSLGTGGSSYNEQFF. For the CDR3, the DNA is TGCGCCAGCAGCTTGGGCACCGGGGGGAGCTCCTACAATGAGCAGTTCTTC. Based on the CDR3 plus reference TRBV5-1 and TRBJ2-1, the full variable domain is KAGVTQTPRYLIKTRGQQVTLSCSPISGHRSVSWYQQTPGQGLQFLFEYFSETQRNKGNFPGRFSGRQFSNSRSEMNVSTLELGDSALYLCASSLGTGGSSYNEQFFGPGTRLTVL.

V usage is TRBV6-5 and J usage is TRBJ1-2; 9 bases fit TRBD1. J lost 7 bases, V lost 1 base, and 4 bases had no gene match. The germline V gene has CDR1 MNHEY and CDR2 SVGAGI. The CDR3 spans 14 residues. Here the CDR3 DNA reads TGTGCCAGCAGTTACTTAGGACAGGGGATTGGCTACACCTTC. Protein sequence: CASSYLGQGIGYTF.

This chain connects TRBV7-2 to TRBJ1-1, with TRBD1 as a possible D gene (6 bases). Per germline, CDR1 SGHTA and CDR2 FQGNSA. This CDR3 is 15 amino acids long. Trimming took off 7 bases at V and 1 base at J, with 16 bases between the two ends. The CDR3 bases are TGTGCCAGCAACCCTCAGACAGGACGGAACACTGAAGCTTTCTTT. Its protein product is CASNPQTGRNTEAFF. The whole variable domain, remainder taken from reference TRBV7-2 and TRBJ1-1, is GAGVSQSPSNKVTEKGKDVELRCDPISGHTALYWYRQSLGQGLEFLIYFQGNSAPDKSGLPSDRFSAERTGGSVSTLTIQRTQQEDSAVYLCASNPQTGRNTEAFFGQGTRLTVV.

The J gene is TRBJ2-7, the V gene TRBV10-3; perhaps D is TRBD1 or TRBD2 (5 bases each). V dropped 2 bases and J dropped 0 bases, with 5 bases sitting between them. In germline, CDR1 is ENHRY, CDR2 SYGVKD. The CDR3 has 13 amino acids. The CDR3 sequence is CAISEGGSYEQYF. DNA of the CDR3: TGTGCCATCAGTGAGGGGGGCTCCTACGAGCAGTACTTC.

The rearrangement links TRBV28 to TRBJ2-7; weak D call: TRBD2 (6 bases). The CDR3 spans 13 residues. Germline loops: CDR1 MDHEN, CDR2 SYDVKM. Trimming cost V 4 bases and J 9 bases, with 16 bases left between them. CDR3 residues: CASSSLGLSGQYF. Here the CDR3 DNA reads TGTGCCAGCAGTTCCTTGGGACTCTCGGGGCAGTACTTC. Filled out from reference TRBV28 and TRBJ2-7, the complete variable domain reads DVKVTQSSRYLVKRTGEKVFLECVQDMDHENMFWYRQDPGLGLRLIYFSYDVKMKEKGDIPEGYSVSREKKERFSLILESASTNQTSMYLCASSSLGLSGQYFGPGTRLTVT.

V is TRBV7-6 and J is TRBJ2-2; a weak D match, TRBD2 (6 bases). Trimming pared 1 base from V and 2 bases from J, leaving 17 bases between. The CDR3 has 18 residues. CDR1 is SGHVS, CDR2 FNYEAQ, per germline. The CDR3 sequence: CASSLVTVGGANTGELFF. The CDR3 nucleotides are TGTGCCAGCAGCTTAGTCACGGTGGGCGGGGCCAACACCGGGGAGCTGTTTTTT.

The rearrangement joins TRBV12-3 or TRBV12-4 to TRBJ2-7; 8 nucleotides align to TRBD1. J was trimmed by 2 bases and V by 6 bases; bases with no gene match: 9. The CDR3 loop spans 15 amino acids. The CDR3 reads CASSFRTGRTYEQYF. CDR3 nucleotide sequence: TGTGCCAGCAGCTTCCGGACAGGGCGTACCTACGAGCAGTACTTC.

The chain combines TRBV2 with TRBJ1-3; TRBD1 might be the D (6 bases). Trimming removed 5 bases from V and 8 bases from J, with 19 bases in between. Germline CDR1 is SNHLY and CDR2 is FYNNEI. CDR3 size: 15 residues. CDR3: CASSIGQGSVDTIYF. The CDR3 nucleotides read TGTGCCAGCAGTATAGGGCAGGGGAGTGTGGACACCATATATTTT.

This clonotype showed up just once. The gene calls are TRBV20-1 and TRBJ2-7, with 8 bases aligning to TRBD2. The CDR3 has 14 amino acids. Losses at the gene ends were 6 bases for V and 0 bases for J; bases not matched to a gene: 7. Per the germline V gene, CDR1 is DFQATT and CDR2 is SNEGSKA (reference sequence). CDR3 residues: CSARAREGSYEQYF. The DNA of the CDR3 is TGCAGTGCGAGGGCCCGGGAGGGCTCCTACGAGCAGTACTTC.

The gene calls are TRBV7-9 and TRBJ1-4; possibly TRBD1 for D (5 bases). The germline V gene encodes CDR1 SEHNR and CDR2 FQNEAQ (reference sequence). The V and J ends lost 8 bases and 0 bases respectively, with 16 bases between them. The CDR3 is made up of 16 amino acids. CDR3 loop: CASGGAAVATNEKLFF. CDR3 sequence (DNA): TGTGCCAGCGGGGGAGCGGCAGTTGCAACTAATGAAAAACTGTTTTTT.